The present T cell receptor beta chain was sequenced within a study of blood T cells in healthy people across ages. Between the trimmed V and J ends, which lost 4 bases and 10 bases, there was a span of 16 bases. The CDR3 runs 13 residues. Per the germline V gene, CDR1 is MNHEY and CDR2 is SVGEGT. Using a J-beta primer mix together with a sample-barcoded 5' primer, a second PCR was run for roughly 6 to 11 cycles. TCRdb ran MiXCR on the 5' RACE reads and lists one entry per CDR3 protein. This repertoire shows about 570,000 distinct CDR3 sequences, roughly 28% found once; its top ten account for about 18%. The study's findings and limits: A roughly linear fall in TCR beta diversity per million T cells was seen with increasing age.

This clonotype was counted only a few times. No antigen is known for it. The chain employs TRBV6-2 or TRBV6-3 and TRBJ2-5; D not resolved. This clonotype was sampled from a woman in her 70s in good health. Sequencing was carried out using blood. The DNA of the CDR3 is TGTGCCAGCAGTTCAATGGGCAAAGTGGACCAGTACTTC. It codes for CASSSMGKVDQYF.